Listed below are T cell receptor beta chains from one sample, sequenced in a study of cytotoxic CD8 clonotypes in ibrutinib-treated CLL. The data were produced by immunoSEQ multiplex PCR, yet TCRdb's version contains in-frame clones alone and is incomplete. The sample holds under 150,000 clones, approximately 80% seen once. The sequencing used PBMCs, collected after 24 months of ibrutinib treatment. These receptors all stem from a human donor with chronic lymphocytic leukemia. Each CDR3 is given with its conserved first and last residue. A D gene is named only where the DNA matches it firmly. Expanded clones get a size class; other rows say once, few or many, or leave the size out.

j_call | d_call | v_call | clone_size | cdr3_length | cdr3_nt | cdr3_aa
TRBJ1-4 | TRBD1 | TRBV5-4 | - | 14 | TGTGCCAGCAGTCAACAACAGGGGGTAGAAAAACTGTTTTTT | CASSQQQGVEKLFF
TRBJ2-2 | - | TRBV2 | - | 12 | TGTGCCAGCAGAGAGAACACCGGGGAGCTGTTTTTT | CASRENTGELFF
TRBJ2-3 | TRBD2 | TRBV29-1 | few | 14 | TGCAGCGTTGGGACTAGTTCGGGGACAGATACGCAGTATTTT | CSVGTSSGTDTQYF
TRBJ1-6 | - | TRBV18 | - | 15 | TGTGCCAGCTCGTCCTCCGGGGTCCGAAATTCACCCCTCCACTTT | CASSSSGVRNSPLHF
TRBJ2-3 | TRBD2 | TRBV4-3 | - | 16 | TGCGCCAGCAGCCCGACCGGCGGGGGACCCACAGATACGCAGTATTTT | CASSPTGGGPTDTQYF
TRBJ1-6 | - | TRBV15 | - | 17 | TGTGCCACCAGCAGGGGAGGTATGGGGGCGGATAATTCACCCCTCCACTTT | CATSRGGMGADNSPLHF
TRBJ2-1 | - | TRBV19 | - | 16 | TGTGCCAGTAGTGAAGGCAGTGAGCCCCCCTACAATGAGCAGTTCTTC | CASSEGSEPPYNEQFF
TRBJ1-5 | - | TRBV7-2 | once | 15 | TGTGCCAGCAGCCCTGGGGGTATCCGCAATCAGCCCCAGCATTTT | CASSPGGIRNQPQHF
TRBJ1-3 | TRBD1 | TRBV5-1 | - | 17 | TGCGCCAGCAGCGCCGGGCCAGGGGGCCCCTCTGGAAACACCATATATTTT | CASSAGPGGPSGNTIYF
TRBJ2-1 | TRBD2 | TRBV30 | - | 16 | TGTGCTACGGGGCCCGGGACTAGGGGCTCCTACAATGAGCAGTTCTTC | CATGPGTRGSYNEQFF
TRBJ2-1 | - | TRBV5-4 | - | 13 | TGTGCCAGCAGCTTGGAACCCGTCGTAGAGCAGTTCTTC | CASSLEPVVEQFF
TRBJ1-2 | - | TRBV13 | - | 16 | TGTGCCAGCAGCATGGGACGGGGATTAGCTAACTATGGCTACACCTTC | CASSMGRGLANYGYTF
TRBJ2-2 | - | TRBV5-1 | few | 16 | TGCGCCAGCAGCTTGAGGGCGGGGGCCGGTTCCGGGGAGCTGTTTTTT | CASSLRAGAGSGELFF
TRBJ1-1 | - | TRBV28 | - | 11 | TGTGCCAGCAGGTTGAACACTGAAGCTTTCTTT | CASRLNTEAFF
TRBJ2-7 | TRBD1 | TRBV7-9 | few | 15 | TGTGCCAGCAGCCCTCCGGGACAGGGCAACTACGAGCAGTACTTC | CASSPPGQGNYEQYF
TRBJ1-2 | - | TRBV6-5 | - | 15 | TGTGCCAGCAGGGGACCAGCATATTCGGACTATGGCTACACCTTC | CASRGPAYSDYGYTF
TRBJ2-3 | - | TRBV27 | - | 16 | TGTGCCAGCAGTTTATCGGTTAGGGGGACCACAGATACGCAGTATTTT | CASSLSVRGTTDTQYF
TRBJ1-2 | - | TRBV4-2 | - | 15 | TGTGCCAGCAGCCAAGGCTTTGGAGGGGATTTTGGCTACACCTTC | CASSQGFGGDFGYTF
TRBJ2-2 | TRBD1 | TRBV11-2 | - | 15 | TGTGCCAGCAGCTTAGTGGGACAGGGGATCGGGGAGCTGTTTTTT | CASSLVGQGIGELFF
TRBJ2-7 | TRBD1 | TRBV4-2 | - | 16 | TGTGCCAGCAGCCAGGTTACGGGACAGGGGACCTACGAGCAGTACTTC | CASSQVTGQGTYEQYF
TRBJ2-1 | - | TRBV30 | - | 11 | TGTGCCTGGAGCCAAGTATGGGAGCAGTTCTTC | CAWSQVWEQFF
TRBJ2-2 | - | TRBV6-6 | - | 13 | TGTGCCAGCAGGCAACCAGGAACCGGGGAGCTGTTTTTT | CASRQPGTGELFF
TRBJ1-1 | - | TRBV28 | few | 15 | TGTGCCAGCAGTTTGGCCACAGGCCAGAACACTGAAGCTTTCTTT | CASSLATGQNTEAFF
TRBJ2-7 | - | TRBV4-3 | - | 14 | TGCGCCAGCAGCCAAGGCCTACGGGATTACGAGCAGTACTTC | CASSQGLRDYEQYF
TRBJ2-2 | TRBD2 | TRBV18 | - | 15 | TGTGCCAGCTCACTCCGGACTAGAGGCACCGGGGAGCTGTTTTTT | CASSLRTRGTGELFF
TRBJ2-1 | - | TRBV25-1 | - | 14 | TGTGCCAGCAGTGAACCAGGGGCGATGAATGAGCAGTTCTTC | CASSEPGAMNEQFF
TRBJ2-6 | TRBD1 | TRBV4-3 | - | 18 | TGCGCCAGCAGCCAAGCGGGACAGGGGATCTCTGGGGCCAACGTCCTGACTTTC | CASSQAGQGISGANVLTF
TRBJ1-1 | TRBD1 | TRBV15 | few | 13 | TGTGCCACCAGTCCAGGGGGCAGGACTGAAGCTTTCTTT | CATSPGGRTEAFF
TRBJ2-5 | TRBD2 | TRBV6-6 | - | 16 | TGTGCCAGCAGTTACCGGCGGACTAGCCGAGAAGAGACCCAGTACTTC | CASSYRRTSREETQYF
TRBJ2-1 | TRBD1 | TRBV19 | - | 17 | TGTGCCAGTACCCGTCTATGGACAGGGGGCAGGAACAATGAGCAGTTCTTC | CASTRLWTGGRNNEQFF
TRBJ2-5 | - | TRBV28 | - | 16 | TGTGCCAGCAGCTCTACTTTCCAGGGTAACCAAGAGACCCAGTACTTC | CASSSTFQGNQETQYF
TRBJ2-5 | TRBD1 | TRBV18 | - | 14 | TGTGCCAGCTCACCGACTCCTACAGGGGGGACCCAGTACTTC | CASSPTPTGGTQYF
TRBJ1-6 | - | TRBV4-2 | - | 18 | TGTGCCAGCAGCCAAGATGTTCGGGGGGTGGGGAATAATTCACCCCTCCACTTT | CASSQDVRGVGNNSPLHF
TRBJ2-7 | - | TRBV28 | - | 17 | TGTGCCAGCAGTTCCGACAGTATCGCAAGACCCCACTACGAGCAGTACTTC | CASSSDSIARPHYEQYF
TRBJ1-6 | TRBD1 | TRBV4-1 | few | 16 | TGCGCCAGCAGCCAAGAATTCAGGACAGGGGTTTCACCCCTCCACTTT | CASSQEFRTGVSPLHF
TRBJ2-4 | TRBD2 | TRBV9 | - | 17 | TGTGCCAGCAGCGTAGTTTCGGAGCGGGGTCCCAAAAACATTCAGTACTTC | CASSVVSERGPKNIQYF
TRBJ2-5 | TRBD2 | TRBV19 | - | 15 | TGTGCCAGTAGTATCTCTAGCGGGGGCCTGGAGACCCAGTACTTC | CASSISSGGLETQYF
TRBJ2-5 | - | TRBV7-7 | - | 14 | TGTGCCAGCAGCTTAGCGGGCCAGGGGGAGACCCAGTACTTC | CASSLAGQGETQYF
TRBJ2-5 | - | TRBV6-1 | - | 15 | TGTGCCAGCAGTGCCGGGACAAAAGGCGGAGAGACCCAGTACTTC | CASSAGTKGGETQYF
TRBJ2-3 | TRBD2 | TRBV5-4 | once | 15 | TGTGCCAGCAGCTACGCTAGCGGGGGCACAGATACGCAGTATTTT | CASSYASGGTDTQYF
TRBJ2-3 | TRBD2 | TRBV7-3 | - | 15 | TGTGCCAGCAGCTTGAGCGGGGGGGCCACAGATACGCAGTATTTT | CASSLSGGATDTQYF
TRBJ2-7 | TRBD1 | TRBV6-5 | - | 13 | TGTGCCAGCAGCTCTACAGGGGTCTACGAGCAGTACTTC | CASSSTGVYEQYF
TRBJ1-1 | - | TRBV12-5 | - | 15 | TGTGCTAGTGGTTTGGGGCAACAGGGGAACACTGAAGCTTTCTTT | CASGLGQQGNTEAFF
TRBJ1-2 | - | TRBV19 | - | 14 | TGTGCCAGTAGTATCGAGCAGGGAGGCTATGGCTACACCTTC | CASSIEQGGYGYTF
TRBJ1-2 | - | TRBV7-6 | - | 13 | TGTGCCAGCAGCGGTCGTACGGGCTATGGCTACACCTTC | CASSGRTGYGYTF